This TCR beta chain was observed in a study of T cell repertoires in cytomegalovirus infection. On the study more broadly: Both a matching HLA type and CMV infection were indicated by public TCR beta signatures.

One entry per CDR3 protein results from TCRdb running MiXCR on the reads. The sample lists about 200,000 distinct CDR3 sequences, roughly 9% occurring once. This clonotype was seen at least ten times. Its matching antigen is unknown. Findings and limits, study-wide: Carriers of CMV plus the relevant HLA were identified by cumulative public TCR beta family frequency. HLA-C-restricted CMV clonotypes gave the most frequent clonotype in two of eight donors.

Germline V lookup: CDR1 SGHVS, CDR2 FQNEAQ. The length of the CDR3 is 16 residues. The ends lost 5 bases at V and 4 bases at J; junction bases unmatched: 9. The specimen sequenced was PBMCs. The chain employs TRBV7-8 and TRBJ2-3; TRBD1 matches 10 bases. The TCR was taken from a human donor in good health (CMV status not recorded). Some clones in this sample may be carry-over from other donors' samples. The CDR3 nucleotides are TGTGCCAGCAGCCGCTCCGGGACAGGGGTTTCAGATACGCAGTATTTT. Translating gives CASSRSGTGVSDTQYF.